Shown below are 29 T cell receptor beta chains from a single sample sequenced in a study of identical twins. In TCRdb, the 5' RACE reads were re-called with MiXCR into one record per CDR3 protein. This sample has fewer than 900,000 distinct CDR3 sequences, with 21% found just once. These records were also assigned to another study, of T cells expressing NK-cell markers.

The sequencing sample was made of PBMCs. The receptors originated from a woman aged 18-29 years in good health.

The chain uses TRBV20-1 and TRBJ2-3; no reliable D call. The CDR3 length is 15 residues. With 0 bases removed from V and 3 bases from J, the gap between germline ends came to 13 bases. From germline, CDR1 is DFQATT and CDR2 SNEGSKA (reference sequence). CDR3 region: CSARDAGVGTDTQYF. DNA of the CDR3: TGCAGTGCTAGAGATGCTGGCGTAGGTACAGATACGCAGTATTTT.

The chain has TRBV5-5 and TRBJ1-3, with 7 bases identical to TRBD1. After removal of 4 bases from V and 4 bases from J, the junction contained 8 bases not matched to a gene. Germline V gene lookup returns CDR1 SGHKS and CDR2 YYEKEE (reference sequence). This CDR3 contains 15 residues. In DNA, the CDR3 is TGTGCCAGCAGCCGAACAGGGGTCGAAGGAAACACCATATATTTT. Its protein is CASSRTGVEGNTIYF.

The table lists this clonotype with a few counts. V usage is TRBV20-1 and J usage is TRBJ2-7; TRBD2 is a possible D gene (6 bases). This CDR3 has 15 amino acids. Germline loops: CDR1 DFQATT, CDR2 SNEGSKA (reference sequence). The V end lost 1 base, the J end lost 4 bases, and 17 bases lay between the germline ends. CDR3 in DNA: TGCAGTGCTAGAGGCGGGAAGGATTCTTATTACGAGCAGTACTTC. Protein product: CSARGGKDSYYEQYF.

This clonotype has ten or more counts. This chain connects TRBV15 to TRBJ2-3; D call uncertain. V was trimmed by 6 bases and J by 0 bases, leaving 10 bases between them. Germline lookup yields CDR1 LNHNV and CDR2 YYDKDF (reference sequence). The CDR3 spans 14 residues. This CDR3 reads CATSFYRSTDTQYF. DNA of the CDR3: TGTGCCACCAGTTTTTACCGGAGCACAGATACGCAGTATTTT.

The table lists this clonotype with a few counts. The J gene is TRBJ2-1, the V gene TRBV4-2, with 9 nucleotides matching TRBD1. CDR1 and CDR2 (germline): LGHNA, YNFKEQ. J lost 4 bases, V lost 0 bases, and 4 bases had no gene match. CDR3 length equals 16 residues. The CDR3 nucleotides read TGTGCCAGCAGCCAAGATAGACAGGGGGTATACAATGAGCAGTTCTTC. Its protein product is CASSQDRQGVYNEQFF.

The chain recombines TRBV25-1 with TRBJ1-2; D remains ambiguous. Germline V gene data show CDR1 as MGHDK and CDR2 as SYGVNS. Trimming cost V 3 bases and J 7 bases, with 15 bases left between them. CDR3 length: 14 amino acids. CDR3 in amino acids: CASSESTAGSGYTF. As DNA, the CDR3 is TGTGCCAGCAGTGAGTCCACCGCCGGGTCTGGCTACACCTTC.

CDR3 loop: CASGSGRTFNYDGYTF. In DNA, the CDR3 is TGTGCCAGCGGTAGTGGAAGGACCTTTAACTATGACGGCTACACCTTC. The chain is built from TRBV6-1 and TRBJ1-2; D not certain. Germline assignment: CDR1 MNHNS and CDR2 SASEGT. Trimming took 8 bases from V and 8 from J, leaving 27 bases between them. The CDR3 contains 16 residues.

The rearrangement links TRBV7-2 to TRBJ2-7, with 8 bases identical to TRBD2. The V segment lost 1 base and the J segment 1 base; nucleotides outside the gene matches: 6. Germline loops: CDR1 SGHTA, CDR2 FQGNSA. The CDR3 consists of 16 residues. CDR3 residues: CASSLVGRGGSYEQYF. DNA for the CDR3: TGTGCCAGCAGCTTAGTGGGGCGCGGGGGGTCCTACGAGCAGTACTTC.

This clonotype was counted at least ten times. The chain is built from TRBV5-1 and TRBJ2-1, with 16 bases matching TRBD2. This CDR3 is 20 amino acids long. V lost 3 bases to trimming and J lost 3 bases; unmatched junction nucleotides: 12. CDR1 and CDR2 from the germline V gene are SGHRS and YFSETQ. CDR3 loop: CASSSSGTSGGARFYNEQFF. The DNA for the CDR3 is TGCGCCAGCAGCTCTTCCGGGACTAGCGGGGGGGCTCGTTTCTACAATGAGCAGTTCTTC.

This clonotype came up many times. The chain recombines TRBV2 with TRBJ2-1; D unresolved. Trimming removed 6 bases from V and 7 bases from J, with 19 bases in between. CDR1 and CDR2 from the germline V gene are SNHLY and FYNNEI. This CDR3 is 15 amino acids long. CDR3 sequence (DNA): TGTGCCAGCAGAGCCAGACGGTCCGCGCATAATGAGCAGTTCTTC. It translates to CASRARRSAHNEQFF. Drawing the rest from reference TRBV2 and TRBJ2-1, the complete variable domain is EPEVTQTPSHQVTQMGQEVILRCVPISNHLYFYWYRQILGQKVEFLVSFYNNEISEKSEIFDDQFSVERPDGSNFTLKIRSTKLEDSAMYFCASRARRSAHNEQFFGPGTRLTVL.

The chain joins TRBV20-1 to TRBJ2-1; 7 bases fit TRBD1. Germline V CDR1 and CDR2: DFQATT, SNEGSKA (reference sequence). Germline trimming cut 6 bases from V and 6 bases from J; bases unmatched to any gene: 8. The CDR3 extends over 13 amino acids. The DNA for the CDR3 is TGCAGTGCGCCGGGACAGATGGGCAATGAGCAGTTCTTC. It specifies CSAPGQMGNEQFF.

The table lists this clonotype with a few counts. This chain links TRBV4-2 with TRBJ2-3; TRBD2 agrees at 9 bases. The CDR3 covers 16 residues. The germline gives CDR1 LGHNA, CDR2 YNFKEQ. After removal of 1 base from V and 2 bases from J, the junction contained 4 bases not matched to a gene. The CDR3 nucleotides read TGTGCCAGCAGCCAAGCCCAGCGGGGGGACACAGATACGCAGTATTTT. It translates to CASSQAQRGDTDTQYF.

This clonotype has just a few counts. The chain is built from TRBV27 and TRBJ2-5; D gene uncertain. The CDR3 sequence is 11 residues long. V lost 8 bases and J lost 8, with 12 bases in between. CDR1 is MNHEY and CDR2 is SMNVEV in the germline V gene (reference sequence). DNA for the CDR3: TGTGCCAGCCGTAAGAGAGATACCCAGTACTTC. This translates into CASRKRDTQYF.

The V gene is TRBV12-3 or TRBV12-4, the J gene TRBJ2-2, with TRBD2 as a possible D gene (6 bases). Trimming stripped 6 bases from V and 3 bases from J, with 11 bases between. The CDR3 length is 14 residues. The CDR3 loop is CASSEPSDTGELFF. CDR3 bases: TGTGCCAGCAGCGAGCCTAGCGACACCGGGGAGCTGTTTTTT.

The table lists this clonotype with a few counts. The chain carries TRBV6-5 and TRBJ2-1; 10 positions match TRBD2. Trimming removed 4 bases from V and 6 bases from J; junction bases left unmatched: 6. CDR3 size: 15 residues. The germline gives CDR1 MNHEY, CDR2 SVGAGI. CDR3 in amino acids: CASSSGASGGNEQFF. The CDR3 DNA reads TGTGCCAGCAGTTCAGGGGCTAGCGGGGGCAATGAGCAGTTCTTC.

This clonotype was seen a handful of times. The chain recombines TRBV14 with TRBJ2-1, with D perhaps matching TRBD2 (6 bases). V was shortened by 0 bases and J by 11 bases, with 20 bases between the two germline ends. CDR3 length equals 16 residues. Germline CDR1 and CDR2: SGHDN and FVKESK. CDR3 sequence (DNA): TGTGCCAGCAGCCAAGAGACTCCCTCACTTGGGGGGAAGCAGTTCTTC. This codes for CASSQETPSLGGKQFF. Full variable domain (missing parts from reference TRBV14 and TRBJ2-1): EAGVTQFPSHSVIEKGQTVTLRCDPISGHDNLYWYRRVMGKEIKFLLHFVKESKQDESGMPNNRFLAERTGGTYSTLKVQPAELEDSGVYFCASSQETPSLGGKQFFGPGTRLTVL.

This clonotype was detected a few times. The V gene is TRBV6-5, the J gene TRBJ1-1; D is ambiguous. Trimming removed 8 bases from V and 0 bases from J, with 7 bases in between. Germline values: CDR1 MNHEY, CDR2 SVGAGI. The CDR3 sequence is 12 residues long. The CDR3 protein is CASLNVNTEAFF. CDR3 DNA: TGTGCCAGCCTCAATGTGAACACTGAAGCTTTCTTT.

A few counts support this clonotype. This sequence joins TRBV4-3 and TRBJ2-7; 10 positions agree with TRBD2. V trimming: 0 bases; J trimming: 2 bases; junction bases outside the gene matches: 4. The CDR3 has 16 residues. The V gene's germline CDR1 is LGHNA and CDR2 YSLEER. The CDR3 DNA reads TGCGCCAGCAGCCAAGATATAAGCGGGAGGGCCTACGAGCAGTACTTC. It is translated as CASSQDISGRAYEQYF.

This clonotype was detected only a few times. The rearrangement joins TRBV20-1 to TRBJ2-1; no clear D. This CDR3 is 15 amino acids long. The germline CDR1 and CDR2 sequences are DFQATT and SNEGSKA (reference sequence). The ends were cut back, 1 base at V and 9 bases at J, with 19 bases in the middle. The CDR3 DNA is TGCAGTGCTAGAGTAGACCGGGCGGTAGCCCTTGAGCAGTTCTTC. It is translated as CSARVDRAVALEQFF.

The rearrangement joins TRBV5-1 to TRBJ2-7; 11 bases are shared with TRBD2. The CDR3 contains 16 residues. The ends lost 0 bases at V and 5 bases at J; junction bases unmatched: 7. Germline lookup yields CDR1 SGHRS and CDR2 YFSETQ. The CDR3 bases are TGCGCCAGCAGCTTGGAGCCTAGCGGGAGGCTAGACGAGCAGTACTTC. The encoded protein is CASSLEPSGRLDEQYF.

The chain has TRBV12-3 or TRBV12-4 and TRBJ2-5; the D gene is possibly TRBD2 (6 bases). V was clipped by 6 bases and J by 5 bases, with 10 bases between them. CDR3 length equals 12 residues. The CDR3 reads CASRAGRETQYF. DNA for the CDR3: TGTGCCAGCAGGGCGGGAAGGGAGACCCAGTACTTC.

This chain connects TRBV29-1 to TRBJ1-2; 9 bases map to TRBD1. CDR3 size: 14 residues. V trimming: 7 bases; J trimming: 2 bases; junction bases outside the gene matches: 8. Germline V gene lookup returns CDR1 SQVTM and CDR2 ANQGSEA. This chain's CDR3 is CSAHLTGGNYGYTF. DNA for the CDR3: TGCAGCGCGCACCTGACAGGGGGAAACTATGGCTACACCTTC.

The rearrangement links TRBV6-5 to TRBJ2-3; 12 bases are shared with TRBD2. The CDR3 sequence is 17 residues long. Germline V gene sequence: CDR1 MNHEY, CDR2 SVGAGI. J lost 6 bases, V lost 5 bases, and 12 bases had no gene match. DNA of the CDR3: TGTGCCAGCAGTCTACTAGCGGGGGGCCCCCTAATGGATACGCAGTATTTT. It encodes CASSLLAGGPLMDTQYF.

The V call is TRBV20-1, the J call TRBJ1-5; TRBD1 might be the D (5 bases). This CDR3 region has 18 residues. V gave up 2 bases and J gave up 0 bases, with 20 bases separating them. Germline values: CDR1 DFQATT, CDR2 SNEGSKA (reference sequence). CDR3 DNA sequence: TGCAGTGCTAGACCTACCCGGGACGCTGGTCATAGCAATCAGCCCCAGCATTTT. This sequence encodes CSARPTRDAGHSNQPQHF.

This clonotype was seen many times. The chain couples TRBV5-1 to TRBJ2-6; D is unresolved. The germline V and J ends were trimmed by 7 bases and 0 bases, with 8 bases remaining between them. This CDR3 has 14 amino acids. CDR1 and CDR2 (germline): SGHRS, YFSETQ. The CDR3 here is CASGKVSGANVLTF. DNA for the CDR3: TGCGCCAGCGGGAAAGTCTCTGGGGCCAACGTCCTGACTTTC.

The CDR3 DNA sequence: TGCGCCAGCAGCCGAGATAGGACTAGCGGGAGAAACGAGCAGTACTTC. Protein product: CASSRDRTSGRNEQYF. The chain carries TRBV4-3 and TRBJ2-7; 13 bases match TRBD2. This CDR3 contains 16 residues. Germline values: CDR1 LGHNA, CDR2 YSLEER. After removal of 4 bases from V and 5 bases from J, the junction contained 8 bases not matched to a gene.

In its sample, this clonotype was seen a few times. The gene calls are TRBV20-1 and TRBJ1-2, with D unresolved. This CDR3 comprises 13 residues. CDR1 and CDR2 from the germline V gene are DFQATT and SNEGSKA (reference sequence). With 3 bases removed from V and 7 bases from J, the gap between germline ends came to 15 bases. CDR3 in DNA: TGCAGTGCTAGCCCGGGGTGGGGTTTTGGCTACACCTTC. It specifies CSASPGWGFGYTF.

This chain uses TRBV20-1 with TRBJ1-1; no firm D call. Trimming removed 5 bases from V and 10 bases from J, with 11 bases in between. Germline lookup yields CDR1 DFQATT and CDR2 SNEGSKA (reference sequence). This CDR3 spans 10 amino acids. In DNA, the CDR3 is TGCAGTGCTCCAAAGGTGGTAGCTTTCTTT. It yields the protein CSAPKVVAFF.

The rearrangement uses TRBV10-2 and TRBJ1-3, with D perhaps matching TRBD1 (6 bases). V was cut by 7 bases and J by 2 bases, with 15 bases left in between. Germline assignment: CDR1 WSHSY and CDR2 SAAADI. The CDR3 loop spans 15 amino acids. CDR3 amino acids: CASTPVGAAGNTIYF. The CDR3 coding sequence is TGCGCCAGCACCCCAGTGGGGGCAGCTGGAAACACCATATATTTT.